The 27 T cell receptor beta chains below were found in one sample sequenced in a study of T cell changes during pregnancy in multiple sclerosis. Here immunoSEQ multiplex PCR was the method, and the copy in TCRdb shows in-frame clones only, minus some. The sample includes about 40,000 clones, roughly nine tenths of them seen just once. The input for sequencing was CD8+ T cells from peripheral blood mononuclear cells, taken in the first trimester of pregnancy. All receptors come from a female donor with multiple sclerosis, enrolled in a pregnancy study.

This chain uses TRBV9 with TRBJ2-7; D is possibly TRBD2 (6 bases). Per germline, CDR1 SGDLS and CDR2 YYNGEE. V was trimmed by 0 bases and J by 12 bases, leaving 34 bases between them. This CDR3 comprises 19 residues. In nucleotides, the CDR3 is TGTGCCAGCAGCGTAGGGGAGGCGCGTTCGCGGGATCCCCGGGCCAATCTGTACTTC. It specifies CASSVGEARSRDPRANLYF.

The gene calls are TRBV27 and TRBJ2-5; the match to TRBD1 covers 8 bases. The CDR3 runs to 15 residues. Germline CDR1 reads MNHEY; CDR2 reads SMNVEV (reference sequence). V shed 4 bases, J shed 4 bases, and the junction held 8 bases outside the gene matches. The CDR3 region is CASSSSDREGETQYF. The CDR3 DNA sequence: TGTGCCAGCAGTTCCTCGGACAGGGAAGGAGAGACCCAGTACTTC.

The V gene is TRBV4-1, the J gene TRBJ1-1; D is possibly TRBD1 (6 bases). The CDR3 is 16 residues long. V lost 0 bases, J lost 10 bases, and 21 bases lay in between. From germline, CDR1 is MGHRA and CDR2 YSYEKL. In DNA, the CDR3 is TGCGCCAGCAGCCAAGATCCGGCGTTGGAAATGGGGGCAGCTTTCTTT. As protein: CASSQDPALEMGAAFF.

The chain couples TRBV4-1 to TRBJ1-1, with D possibly TRBD1 on 6 matching bases. The CDR3 totals 15 residues. CDR1 is MGHRA, CDR2 YSYEKL, per germline. Trimming cost V 1 base and J 6 bases, with 15 bases left between them. DNA for the CDR3: TGCGCCAGCAGCCAAGGACAGATTGAGGGGGCTGAAGCTTTCTTT. This codes for CASSQGQIEGAEAFF.

J is TRBJ1-5 and V is TRBV6-1, with 8 nucleotides matching TRBD1. The junction had 4 bases not matched to a gene; V was cut back by 6 bases and J by 0 bases. The CDR3 runs 15 residues. Germline CDR1 reads MNHNS; CDR2 reads SASEGT. The CDR3 sequence is CASRVQGDSNQPQHF. The CDR3 DNA reads TGTGCCAGCAGAGTACAGGGGGATAGCAATCAGCCCCAGCATTTT.

V and J are TRBV28 and TRBJ2-3, with 7 bases matching TRBD1. CDR1 and CDR2 (germline): MDHEN, SYDVKM. The J segment lost 0 bases and the V segment lost 4 bases, leaving 13 bases of the junction unmatched. The length of the CDR3 is 18 residues. This CDR3 is CASSSKRIQGSSTDTQYF. The CDR3 nucleotides read TGTGCCAGCAGTTCAAAGAGAATACAGGGGTCAAGCACAGATACGCAGTATTTT.

The chain carries TRBV7-4 and TRBJ2-2; D call uncertain. Germline V gene data show CDR1 as SGHVT and CDR2 as SQSDAQ. The CDR3 covers 15 residues. The germline V and J ends were trimmed by 6 bases and 3 bases, with 14 bases remaining between them. The CDR3 DNA reads TGTGCCAGCAGACTACACACCGACTACACCGGGGAGCTGTTTTTT. Translating it yields CASRLHTDYTGELFF.

The J gene is TRBJ2-2, the V gene TRBV27; 9 bases agree with TRBD2. This CDR3 comprises 15 residues. The germline CDR1 and CDR2 sequences are MNHEY and SMNVEV (reference sequence). V dropped 9 bases and J dropped 7; count of bases not matched to a gene: 12. The CDR3 nucleotides are TGTGCCAGTAAATTTGTGGCGGGGGGGCTCGGGGAGCTGTTTTTT. Translating gives CASKFVAGGLGELFF.

This sequence joins TRBV27 and TRBJ2-1, with D possibly matching TRBD1 (6 bases). Germline V gives CDR1 MNHEY, CDR2 SMNVEV (reference sequence). With 2 bases removed from V and 1 base from J, the gap between germline ends came to 12 bases. CDR3 length: 16 amino acids. CDR3 sequence: CASSLLPGQSYNEQFF. CDR3 DNA sequence: TGTGCCAGCAGTTTACTACCGGGACAATCCTACAATGAGCAGTTCTTC.

This chain connects TRBV5-6 to TRBJ1-1; D gene uncertain. Germline assignment: CDR1 SGHDT and CDR2 YYEEEE. Trimming pared 0 bases from V and 8 bases from J, leaving 8 bases between. The CDR3 is made up of 12 amino acids. CDR3 loop: CASSLEQREAFF. The CDR3 DNA follows: TGTGCCAGCAGCTTGGAACAGAGAGAAGCTTTCTTT.

The chain joins TRBV5-6 to TRBJ1-1; tentatively, D is TRBD1 (6 bases). The CDR3 length is 18 residues. Germline loops: CDR1 SGHDT, CDR2 YYEEEE. With 4 bases removed from V and 0 bases from J, the gap between germline ends came to 22 bases. The CDR3 loop is CASSGYRVGGVMNTEAFF. CDR3 in DNA: TGTGCCAGCAGCGGTTACAGGGTTGGTGGAGTTATGAACACTGAAGCTTTCTTT.

J is TRBJ2-7 and V is TRBV27, with TRBD1 identical over 7 bases. This CDR3 has 13 residues. V lost 5 bases to trimming and J lost 2 bases; unmatched junction nucleotides: 3. Germline V gene sequence: CDR1 MNHEY, CDR2 SMNVEV (reference sequence). The CDR3 is CASSDRVTYEQYF. CDR3 nucleotide sequence: TGTGCCAGCAGTGACAGGGTTACCTACGAGCAGTACTTC.

J is TRBJ1-5 and V is TRBV18; TRBD1 aligns across 9 bases. J gave up 6 bases and V 5 bases, and 11 bases lay outside the gene matches. The CDR3 is made up of 16 amino acids. Germline V gene lookup returns CDR1 KGHSH and CDR2 LQKENI. CDR3 in amino acids: CASSNRGREWFQPQHF. For the CDR3, the DNA is TGTGCCAGCTCAAACAGGGGGCGGGAATGGTTTCAGCCCCAGCATTTT. The whole variable domain, remainder taken from reference TRBV18 and TRBJ1-5, is NAGVMQNPRHLVRRRGQEARLRCSPMKGHSHVYWYRQLPEEGLKFMVYLQKENIIDESGMPKERFSAEFPKEGPSILRIQQVVRGDSAAYFCASSNRGREWFQPQHFGDGTRLSIL.

V gene TRBV9 combines with J gene TRBJ1-2; D is perhaps TRBD1 (6 bases). Trimming took 1 base from V and 5 from J, leaving 24 bases between them. The CDR3 is 18 amino acids. The germline CDR1 and CDR2 sequences are SGDLS and YYNGEE. In DNA, the CDR3 is TGTGCCAGCAGCGTACCCCGGGATGGGGGCGGTGGTGAATATGGCTACACCTTC. Its protein is CASSVPRDGGGGEYGYTF. The full variable domain, with the rest looked up from reference TRBV9 and TRBJ1-2, is DSGVTQTPKHLITATGQRVTLRCSPRSGDLSVYWYQQSLDQGLQFLIQYYNGEERAKGNILERFSAQQFPDLHSELNLSSLELGDSALYFCASSVPRDGGGGEYGYTFGSGTRLTVV.

The CDR3 DNA is TGCAGCGTTGACGGTAGCGGGGGAAAAGAGACCCAGTACTTC. Translating it yields CSVDGSGGKETQYF. The chain is built from TRBV29-1 and TRBJ2-5; 9 bases fit TRBD2. J gave up 3 bases and V 3 bases, and 5 bases lay outside the gene matches. CDR3 size: 14 residues. Germline-derived CDR1 and CDR2 are SQVTM and ANQGSEA.

This clone was found once. This chain joins TRBV4-1 and TRBJ2-1; D unclear. Per germline, CDR1 MGHRA and CDR2 YSYEKL. Between the trimmed V and J ends, which lost 0 bases and 4 bases, there was a span of 7 bases. The CDR3 runs to 14 residues. The CDR3 region is CASSQERFYNEQFF. The CDR3 region has the DNA TGCGCCAGCAGCCAAGAGAGGTTTTACAATGAGCAGTTCTTC.

This chain links TRBV7-3 with TRBJ2-7; tentative D call: TRBD1 (5 bases). Germline CDR1 SGHTA, CDR2 FQGTGA. Between the trimmed V and J ends, which lost 2 bases and 2 bases, there was a span of 10 bases. The CDR3 is 14 amino acids. The CDR3 bases are TGTGCCAGCAGCTTACAGGGTCAGACCTACGAGCAGTACTTC. Protein: CASSLQGQTYEQYF.

The gene calls are TRBV5-1 and TRBJ1-2, with D maybe TRBD1 (6 bases). Trimming took off 4 bases at V and 2 bases at J, with 12 bases between the two ends. CDR1 is SGHRS and CDR2 is YFSETQ in the germline V gene. CDR3 size: 14 residues. The CDR3 DNA sequence: TGCGCCAGCAGCAGGGACACCTCAAACTATGGCTACACCTTC. It encodes CASSRDTSNYGYTF.

The J gene is TRBJ2-5, the V gene TRBV9; 8 nucleotides agree with TRBD2. The V segment lost 0 bases and the J segment 3 bases; nucleotides outside the gene matches: 13. Germline V gene lookup returns CDR1 SGDLS and CDR2 YYNGEE. The CDR3 sequence is 18 residues long. This CDR3 is CASSVASGGSLSEETQYF. CDR3 bases: TGTGCCAGCAGCGTAGCGAGCGGGGGTAGCTTATCGGAAGAGACCCAGTACTTC.

This rearrangement joins TRBV18 to TRBJ2-7, with a tentative D call TRBD1 (6 bases). Deletions cut 0 bases from V and 5 bases from J, with 17 bases between. The CDR3 spans 16 residues. The germline V gene has CDR1 KGHSH and CDR2 LQKENI. The CDR3 DNA is TGTGCCAGCTCACCACCGTCTAACAGGGATAACGACGAGCAGTACTTC. Protein sequence: CASSPPSNRDNDEQYF.

This clone has a single count. The V and J genes are TRBV13 and TRBJ2-2, with unresolved D. V was trimmed by 0 bases and J by 8 bases, leaving 10 bases between them. This CDR3 comprises 14 residues. Per germline, CDR1 PRHDT and CDR2 FYEKMQ (reference sequence). CDR3 nucleotides: TGTGCCAGCAGCTTAGGGACTCTGACTGGGGAGCTGTTTTTT. It translates to CASSLGTLTGELFF.

The chain combines TRBV13 with TRBJ2-7; D call uncertain. Trimming cost V 4 bases and J 6 bases, with 16 bases left between them. Germline V lookup: CDR1 PRHDT, CDR2 FYEKMQ (reference sequence). This CDR3 spans 14 amino acids. The CDR3 loop reads CASSYNRFLSEQYF. The CDR3 DNA reads as TGTGCCAGCAGCTATAACAGATTCTTATCCGAGCAGTACTTC.

The V call is TRBV7-2, the J call TRBJ2-1; no clear D. Per germline, CDR1 SGHTA and CDR2 FQGNSA. The CDR3 length is 14 residues. Deletions cut 5 bases from V and 3 bases from J, with 11 bases between. The DNA of the CDR3 is TGTGCCAGCAGCCCCGTACTGCACTACAATGAGCAGTTCTTC. Its protein product is CASSPVLHYNEQFF.

As DNA, the CDR3 is TGTGCCAGTAGTTCCACTGACATGCCCAGCAGATCAAAGAACACTGAAGCTTTCTTT. Protein sequence: CASSSTDMPSRSKNTEAFF. This chain connects TRBV19 to TRBJ1-1; no clear D gene. CDR3 size: 19 residues. Germline CDR1 and CDR2: LNHDA and SQIVND (reference sequence). V was trimmed by 5 bases and J by 1 base, leaving 26 bases between them.

This chain uses TRBV27 with TRBJ1-1; TRBD1 matches 9 bases. Looked up from germline, CDR1 is MNHEY and CDR2 is SMNVEV (reference sequence). The trim removed 2 bases at V and 1 base at J, leaving 2 bases unmatched. The CDR3 totals 15 residues. The CDR3 nucleotides are TGTGCCAGCAGTTTAACAGGGGGCACGAACACTGAAGCTTTCTTT. Translated: CASSLTGGTNTEAFF.

This rearrangement joins TRBV18 to TRBJ2-7, with a possible D match to TRBD1 (6 bases). The CDR3 totals 13 residues. Trimming stripped 3 bases from V and 1 base from J, with 7 bases between. The V gene's germline CDR1 is KGHSH and CDR2 LQKENI. The CDR3 DNA reads as TGTGCCAGCTCACCCACAGGGTCCTACGAGCAGTACTTC. This codes for CASSPTGSYEQYF.

The rearrangement uses TRBV25-1 and TRBJ1-4, with D maybe TRBD1 (5 bases). V was cut by 3 bases and J by 8 bases, with 13 bases left in between. The CDR3 loop spans 14 amino acids. Looked up from germline, CDR1 is MGHDK and CDR2 is SYGVNS. The CDR3 here is CASSDWGVGEKLFF. Written as DNA, the CDR3 is TGTGCCAGCAGTGATTGGGGGGTCGGGGAAAAACTGTTTTTT.